The present entry profiles one TCR beta chain with its context. From germline, CDR1 is SGHTA and CDR2 FQGNSA. The CDR3 spans 13 residues. Trimming took 6 bases from V and 6 from J, leaving 15 bases between them. Using immunoSEQ multiplex PCR, the repertoire was profiled, and TCRdb retains in-frame clones only, with some absent. The data hold roughly 15,000 clones, with around nine tenths observed a single time. This specimen belongs to a study of OX40 agonist ivuxolimab in advanced cancers. The receptor was isolated from an adult with an advanced solid tumor such as melanoma, head and neck, liver or kidney cancer. This chain joins TRBV7-2 and TRBJ2-7, with TRBD1 as a possible D gene (6 bases). The material was CD4+ or CD8+ T cells sorted from blood, obtained in a trial of the OX40 agonist ivuxolimab. The CDR3 spells CASRQGELSEQYF. The CDR3 nucleotides are TGTGCCAGCAGACAGGGAGAATTGAGCGAGCAGTACTTC. The entire variable domain, with the rest obtained from reference TRBV7-2 and TRBJ2-7, is as follows: GAGVSQSPSNKVTEKGKDVELRCDPISGHTALYWYRQSLGQGLEFLIYFQGNSAPDKSGLPSDRFSAERTGGSVSTLTIQRTQQEDSAVYLCASRQGELSEQYFGPGTRLTVT.